The clone carrying this TCR beta chain was found many times. Antigen unknown. The sample belongs to a study of blood T cells in healthy people across ages. After removal of 3 bases from V and 0 bases from J, the junction contained 5 bases not matched to a gene. Germline V gene lookup returns CDR1 DFQATT and CDR2 SNEGSKA (reference sequence). The CDR3 totals 14 residues. General observations from the study: Long-lived and aged donors differed, with more naive CD4+ cells and higher diversity in the long-lived.

The use of a sample-barcoded 5' primer and a J-beta primer mix characterized a second PCR of about 7 to 12 cycles. TCRdb re-called the 5' RACE reads through MiXCR, storing one row per CDR3 protein. The data hold about 930,000 distinct CDR3 sequences, with about 29% observed a single time. The same data also went into a second study, on T cells of mothers and their children.

The receptor comes from a woman aged 40 to 50 in good health. This sequence joins TRBV20-1 and TRBJ2-7; TRBD1 matches 7 bases. The sequencing sample was made of blood. This CDR3 is CSASNRGVSYEQYF. CDR3 in DNA: TGCAGTGCTAGCAACAGGGGCGTCTCCTACGAGCAGTACTTC.